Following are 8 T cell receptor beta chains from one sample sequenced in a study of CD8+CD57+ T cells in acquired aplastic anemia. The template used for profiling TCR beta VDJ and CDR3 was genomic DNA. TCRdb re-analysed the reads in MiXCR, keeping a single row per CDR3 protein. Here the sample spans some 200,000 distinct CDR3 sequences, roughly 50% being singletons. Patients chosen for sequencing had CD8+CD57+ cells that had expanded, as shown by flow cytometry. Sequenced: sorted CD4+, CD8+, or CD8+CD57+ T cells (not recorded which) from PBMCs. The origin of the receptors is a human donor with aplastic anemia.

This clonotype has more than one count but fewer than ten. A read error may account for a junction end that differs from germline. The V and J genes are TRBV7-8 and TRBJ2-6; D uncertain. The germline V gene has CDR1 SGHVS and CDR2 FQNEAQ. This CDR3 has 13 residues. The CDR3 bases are TGCGCCAGCAGCCAGCCTGCGGCCAACGTCCTGACTTTC. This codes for CASSQPAANVLTF.

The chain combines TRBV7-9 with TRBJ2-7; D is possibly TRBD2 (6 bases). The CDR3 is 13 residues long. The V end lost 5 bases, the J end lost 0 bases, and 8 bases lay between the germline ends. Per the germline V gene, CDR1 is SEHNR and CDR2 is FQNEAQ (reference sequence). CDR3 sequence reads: CASSAGYSYEQYF. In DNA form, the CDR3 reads TGTGCCAGCAGCGCGGGGTACTCCTACGAGCAGTACTTC.

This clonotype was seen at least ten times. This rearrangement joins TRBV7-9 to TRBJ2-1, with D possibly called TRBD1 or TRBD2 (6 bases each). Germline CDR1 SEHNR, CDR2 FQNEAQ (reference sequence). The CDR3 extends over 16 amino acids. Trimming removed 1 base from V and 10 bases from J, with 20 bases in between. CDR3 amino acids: CASSLGHSGQGSEQFF. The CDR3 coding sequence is TGTGCCAGCAGCTTAGGGCACAGCGGGCAGGGGTCGGAGCAGTTCTTC.

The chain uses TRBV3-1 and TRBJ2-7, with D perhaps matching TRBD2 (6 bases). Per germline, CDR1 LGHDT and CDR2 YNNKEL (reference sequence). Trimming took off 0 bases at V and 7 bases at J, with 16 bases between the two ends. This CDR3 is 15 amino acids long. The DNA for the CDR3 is TGTGCCAGCAGCCAAGAAACTAGTCGACGGGGGGAGCAGTACTTC. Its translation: CASSQETSRRGEQYF.

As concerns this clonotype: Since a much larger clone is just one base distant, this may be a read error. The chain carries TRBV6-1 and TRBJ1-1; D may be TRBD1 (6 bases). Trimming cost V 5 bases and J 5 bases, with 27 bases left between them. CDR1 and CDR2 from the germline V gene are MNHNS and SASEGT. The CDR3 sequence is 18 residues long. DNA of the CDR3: TGTGCCAGCAGTCGGGGGGGGCTGTGGGGACTGAGGAGGACTGAAGCTTTCTTT. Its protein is CASSRGGLWGLRRTEAFF.

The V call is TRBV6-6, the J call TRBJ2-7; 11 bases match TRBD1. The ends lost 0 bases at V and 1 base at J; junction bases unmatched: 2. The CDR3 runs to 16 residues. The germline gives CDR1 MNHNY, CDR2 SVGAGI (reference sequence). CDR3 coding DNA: TGTGCCAGCAGTTACTCGGGACAGGGGGAATCCTACGAGCAGTACTTC. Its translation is CASSYSGQGESYEQYF.

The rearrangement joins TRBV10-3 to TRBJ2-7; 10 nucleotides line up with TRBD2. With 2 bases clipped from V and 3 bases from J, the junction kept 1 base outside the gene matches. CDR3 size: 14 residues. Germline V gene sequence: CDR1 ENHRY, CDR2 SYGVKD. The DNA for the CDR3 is TGTGCCATCAGTGAGACTAGCGGGGTCTACGAGCAGTACTTC. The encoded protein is CAISETSGVYEQYF.

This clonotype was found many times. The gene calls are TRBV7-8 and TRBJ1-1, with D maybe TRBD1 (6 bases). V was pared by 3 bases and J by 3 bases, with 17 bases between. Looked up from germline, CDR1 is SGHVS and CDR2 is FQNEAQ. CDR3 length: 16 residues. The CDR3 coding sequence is TGTGCCAGCAGCTTGGGGGCGGGGGGCGCGGACACTGAAGCTTTCTTT. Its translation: CASSLGAGGADTEAFF.